The 5 T cell receptor beta chains reported below all come from one sample, sequenced in a study of T cells after yellow fever vaccination. TCRdb re-called the 5' RACE reads through MiXCR, storing one row per CDR3 protein. The sample lists 500,000 to 650,000 distinct CDR3 sequences; about a sixth were seen once. The specimen was PBMCs, collected roughly 5 days after the first yellow fever vaccination. Receptors were obtained from a man between 18 and 29 years old who received the YFV17D yellow fever vaccine.

This clonotype has only a few counts. The chain uses TRBV7-7 and TRBJ2-1; maybe TRBD2 (6 bases). Germline V gives CDR1 SSHAT, CDR2 FNYEAQ (reference sequence). The CDR3 has 13 amino acids. V was trimmed by 5 bases and J by 9 bases, leaving 14 bases between them. The CDR3 protein is CASSPRLESEQFF. CDR3 sequence (DNA): TGTGCCAGCAGCCCCAGACTAGAATCTGAGCAGTTCTTC. Drawing the rest from reference TRBV7-7 and TRBJ2-1, the complete variable domain is GAGVSQSPRYKVTKRGQDVTLRCDPISSHATLYWYQQALGQGPEFLTYFNYEAQPDKSGLPSDRFSAERPEGSISTLTIQRTEQRDSAMYRCASSPRLESEQFFGPGTRLTVL.

This clonotype was counted only a few times. This rearrangement joins TRBV2 to TRBJ2-7; D is unclear. From germline, CDR1 is SNHLY and CDR2 FYNNEI. The CDR3 contains 11 residues. Trimming took 3 bases from V and 6 from J, leaving 6 bases between them. In DNA form, the CDR3 reads TGTGCCAGCAGTGAGGGGATCGAGCAGTACTTC. It encodes CASSEGIEQYF. The full variable domain, completed using reference TRBV2 and TRBJ2-7, is EPEVTQTPSHQVTQMGQEVILRCVPISNHLYFYWYRQILGQKVEFLVSFYNNEISEKSEIFDDQFSVERPDGSNFTLKIRSTKLEDSAMYFCASSEGIEQYFGPGTRLTVT.

This clonotype was detected only a few times. J is TRBJ1-1 and V is TRBV7-9, with 9 nucleotides matching TRBD1. V lost 5 bases to trimming and J lost 1 base; unmatched junction nucleotides: 11. The CDR3 spans 17 residues. The germline CDR1 and CDR2 sequences are SEHNR and FQNEAQ (reference sequence). The CDR3 here is CASSAGTGYSSNTEAFF. The CDR3 coding sequence is TGTGCCAGCAGCGCAGGGACAGGGTACTCCTCGAACACTGAAGCTTTCTTT. The complete variable domain, with remaining parts taken from reference TRBV7-9 and TRBJ1-1, reads DTGVSQNPRHKITKRGQNVTFRCDPISEHNRLYWYRQTLGQGPEFLTYFQNEAQLEKSRLLSDRFSAERPKGSFSTLEIQRTEQGDSAMYLCASSAGTGYSSNTEAFFGQGTRLTVV.

This clonotype was seen only a few times. V and J are TRBV7-9 and TRBJ1-6; unclear D gene. Between the trimmed V and J ends, which lost 5 bases and 14 bases, there was a span of 10 bases. CDR1 and CDR2 from the germline V gene are SEHNR and FQNEAQ (reference sequence). This CDR3 has 11 amino acids. CDR3 protein: CASSTSWALHF. The DNA of the CDR3 is TGTGCCAGCAGCACATCTTGGGCCCTCCACTTT. The full variable domain, completed using reference TRBV7-9 and TRBJ1-6, is DTGVSQNPRHKITKRGQNVTFRCDPISEHNRLYWYRQTLGQGPEFLTYFQNEAQLEKSRLLSDRFSAERPKGSFSTLEIQRTEQGDSAMYLCASSTSWALHFGNGTRLTVT.

This clonotype has just a few counts. V and J are TRBV12-3 or TRBV12-4 and TRBJ1-5, with 7 bases lining up with TRBD1. The J segment lost 5 bases and the V segment lost 3 bases, leaving 7 bases of the junction unmatched. This CDR3 is 15 amino acids long. CDR3 in DNA: TGTGCCAGCAGTTTTGGGGGGACAGTAGATCAGCCCCAGCATTTT. Its translation: CASSFGGTVDQPQHF.